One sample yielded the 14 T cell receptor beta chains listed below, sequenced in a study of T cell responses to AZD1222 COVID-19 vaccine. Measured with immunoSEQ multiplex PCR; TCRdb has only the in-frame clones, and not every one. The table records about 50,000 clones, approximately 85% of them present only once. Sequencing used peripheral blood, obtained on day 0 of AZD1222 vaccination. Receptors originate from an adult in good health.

The CDR3 DNA sequence: TGTGCCAGCAGTTTTCTGGGGGGTGGCTACACCTTC. This sequence encodes CASSFLGGGYTF. The V gene is TRBV27, the J gene TRBJ1-2; D is possibly TRBD1 (5 bases). Per the germline V gene, CDR1 is MNHEY and CDR2 is SMNVEV (reference sequence). V lost 3 bases and J 7 bases, leaving 9 bases between the germline ends. The length of the CDR3 is 12 residues.

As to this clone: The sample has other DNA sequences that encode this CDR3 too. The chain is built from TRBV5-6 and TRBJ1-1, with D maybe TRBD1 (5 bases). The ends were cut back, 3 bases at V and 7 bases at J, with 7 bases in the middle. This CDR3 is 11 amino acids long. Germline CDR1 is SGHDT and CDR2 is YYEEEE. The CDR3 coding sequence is TGTGCCAGCAGCTGGGGGGTTGAAGCTTTCTTT. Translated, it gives CASSWGVEAFF.

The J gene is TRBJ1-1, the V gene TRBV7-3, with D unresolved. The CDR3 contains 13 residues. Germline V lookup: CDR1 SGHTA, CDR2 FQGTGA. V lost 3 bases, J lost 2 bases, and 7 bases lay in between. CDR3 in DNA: TGTGCCAGCAGCTTGGTAACCAACACTGAAGCTTTCTTT. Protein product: CASSLVTNTEAFF.

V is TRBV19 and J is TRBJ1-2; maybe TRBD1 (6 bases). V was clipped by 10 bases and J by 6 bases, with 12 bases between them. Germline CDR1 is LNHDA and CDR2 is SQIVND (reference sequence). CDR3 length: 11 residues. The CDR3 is CATLQGDGYTF. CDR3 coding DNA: TGTGCCACATTACAGGGTGATGGCTACACCTTC.

This CDR3 reads CASSLRVFEKLFF. For the CDR3, the DNA is TGTGCCAGCAGTTTAAGGGTATTTGAAAAACTGTTTTTT. V usage is TRBV12-3 or TRBV12-4 and J usage is TRBJ1-4; D not resolved. V lost 2 bases and J lost 7, with 8 bases in between. The CDR3 is made up of 13 amino acids.

The CDR3 sequence is CASSWGQDGAGELFF. In DNA, the CDR3 is TGTGCCAGCAGTTGGGGACAGGACGGCGCCGGGGAGCTGTTTTTT. The J gene is TRBJ2-2, the V gene TRBV27; 8 bases are shared with TRBD1. CDR3 size: 15 residues. V shed 4 bases and J 6 bases; nucleotides not matched to a gene: 7. Germline loops: CDR1 MNHEY, CDR2 SMNVEV (reference sequence).

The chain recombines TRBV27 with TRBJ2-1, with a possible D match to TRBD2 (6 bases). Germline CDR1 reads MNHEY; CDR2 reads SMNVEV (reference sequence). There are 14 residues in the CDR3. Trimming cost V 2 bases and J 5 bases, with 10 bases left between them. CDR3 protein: CASSLQGGNNEQFF. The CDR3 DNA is TGTGCCAGCAGTTTACAGGGAGGCAACAATGAGCAGTTCTTC.

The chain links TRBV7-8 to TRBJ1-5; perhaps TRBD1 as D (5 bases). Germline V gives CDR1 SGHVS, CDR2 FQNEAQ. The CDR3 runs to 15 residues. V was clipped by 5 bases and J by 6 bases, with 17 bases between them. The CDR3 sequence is CASSEAGSVSQPQHF. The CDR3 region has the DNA TGTGCCAGCAGCGAGGCAGGGAGCGTGAGTCAGCCCCAGCATTTT.

The CDR3 bases are TGTGCCAGCAGCCCGGGGACAGGACTCTACAATGAGCAGTTCTTC. Its protein is CASSPGTGLYNEQFF. The gene calls are TRBV27 and TRBJ2-1; 8 bases are shared with TRBD1. CDR1 is MNHEY, CDR2 SMNVEV, per germline (reference sequence). V lost 6 bases and J lost 3; bases outside the gene matches: 7. The CDR3 runs 15 residues.

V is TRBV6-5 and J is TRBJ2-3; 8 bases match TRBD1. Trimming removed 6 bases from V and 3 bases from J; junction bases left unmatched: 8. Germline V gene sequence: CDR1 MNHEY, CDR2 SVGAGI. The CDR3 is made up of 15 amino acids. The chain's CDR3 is CASRSTWTGTDTQYF. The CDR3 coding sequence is TGTGCCAGCAGATCCACTTGGACAGGGACAGATACGCAGTATTTT.

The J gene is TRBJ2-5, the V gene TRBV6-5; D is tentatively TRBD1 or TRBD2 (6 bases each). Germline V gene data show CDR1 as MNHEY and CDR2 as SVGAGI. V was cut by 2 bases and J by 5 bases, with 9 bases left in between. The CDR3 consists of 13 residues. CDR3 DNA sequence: TGTGCCAGCAGTTACACAGGGAGGGAGACCCAGTACTTC. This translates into CASSYTGRETQYF.

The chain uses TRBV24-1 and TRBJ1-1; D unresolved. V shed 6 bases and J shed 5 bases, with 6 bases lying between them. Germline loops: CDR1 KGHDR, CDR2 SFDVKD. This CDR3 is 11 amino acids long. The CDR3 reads CATSRVTEAFF. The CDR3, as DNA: TGTGCCACCAGTCGGGTTACTGAAGCTTTCTTT.

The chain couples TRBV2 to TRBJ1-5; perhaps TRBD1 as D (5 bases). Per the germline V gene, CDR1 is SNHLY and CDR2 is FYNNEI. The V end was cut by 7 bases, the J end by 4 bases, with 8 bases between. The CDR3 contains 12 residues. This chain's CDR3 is CASNGQNQPQHF. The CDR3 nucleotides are TGTGCCAGCAACGGACAAAATCAGCCCCAGCATTTT.

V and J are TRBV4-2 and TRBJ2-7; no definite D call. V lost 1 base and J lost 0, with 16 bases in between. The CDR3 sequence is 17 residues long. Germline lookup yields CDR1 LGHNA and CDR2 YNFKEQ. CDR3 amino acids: CASSQGYLGDPSYEQYF. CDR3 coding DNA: TGTGCCAGCAGCCAAGGCTACCTTGGAGATCCCTCCTACGAGCAGTACTTC.